This record looks at one T cell receptor (beta chain) sequence and its context. No antigen is known for it. No much larger clone exists at a distance of one base, and base qualities are not known. The same CDR3 also results from other DNA sequences found in this sample. TCRbeta CDR3 regions were amplified from genomic DNA using the immunoSEQ Assay, a bias-controlled multiplex PCR. The published analysis was carried out like this. Nucleated cell counts per sample were estimated from amplification of reference gene primers within the assay. To quantify the absolute abundance of each unique TCRbeta CDR3 rearrangement, sequence reads were collapsed and filtered. For each sample, productive Simpson clonality was calculated as the square root of Simpson's diversity index over productive rearrangements. This is the immuneACCESS table as TCRdb keeps it, with only in-frame sequences that have V and J called. A part of the clones is gone; compared with another copy, unresolved V genes explain less than half, and the rest is unexplained. V, J and clone size reflect that table, while D and trimming were determined from the DNA. The sample yields some 320,000 clones; about 87% were counted once. The top ten clones comprise approximately 5% of the sample.

These data originate in a study of blood T cell repertoires in COVID-19 (dated by TCRdb to about 2020). The study in broad terms: Collaborator samples came from the United States, Italy and Spain and covered acute and convalescent phases of COVID-19. The prospective study material was composed of cDNA or gDNA derived from T cells, B-cell-depleted T cells, or PBMCs. Subjects who had been exposed to COVID-19, were actively infected with it, or had recovered from it provided the deeply sampled blood TCRbeta repertoires that made up the dataset. The repertoires were released in a freely available public database meant as a resource for research on the immune response to SARS-CoV-2. The samples were drawn from the first 160 participants of the ongoing ImmuneRACE study and from roughly 1,300 subjects provided by 6 global collaborators. The sample metadata nearly always contained a de-identified subject ID, COVID-19 status, age in years and sex. Where available, HLA class I and class II types were taken from metadata supplied by the sample provider and were not determined by assay-based typing.

Study-wide conclusions, independent of this receptor: The amount of clinical and demographic metadata varied by source and participant and was provided uncurated.

From a lookup of the germline V gene, CDR1 and CDR2 are SGHAT and FQNNGV. The CDR3 goes from the cysteine to the phenylalanine over 15 residues. CDR3 DNA is the only sequence kept; it has 45 bases, read in frame from the first base. Between the V and J ends, shortened by 1 base and 0 bases respectively, the junction contains 7 bases. Participants in the prospective study were enrolled through a virtual design, were aged about 18 to 90 years, and lived in 24 United States geographic areas. In the prospective study, participants were assigned to cohorts based on the clinical history participants reported in a screening survey and a study questionnaire. For ImmuneRACE Cohort 3, a participant was defined as recovered based on two consecutive negative NP/OP PCR tests, clearance by a healthcare professional, or resolution of symptoms. Each participant in the prospective study had whole blood, serum and a nasopharyngeal or oropharyngeal swab collected by mobile phlebotomists. Prospective study participants could optionally give additional blood draws and questionnaires over an approximately 2-month period. Prospective study blood samples were shipped either frozen or at room temperature before DNA extraction.

The chain uses TRBV11-2 and TRBJ1-3, with no confidently assigned D gene. Specimen: PBMCs or T cells enriched from blood (not recorded which). The sequence was obtained from a woman in her 30s who had recovered from COVID-19. The DNA sequence follows: TGTGCCAGCAGCTTAGGACTTTCCTCTGGAAACACCATATATTTT. Its protein product is CASSLGLSSGNTIYF.